The T cell receptor (beta chain) described here comes from a study of CD8 T cells in Susac syndrome. Sequencing of TCR beta drew on CD8+ and CD4+ T cells from blood. Through negative isolation, CD4+ and CD8+ T cells were obtained, while TEMRA cells were enriched using FACS. With random hexamers, reverse transcription was performed on about 0.5 to 1 ug of RNA. The CDR3 of TCR beta was amplified by immunoSEQ multiplex PCR across 54 Vbeta and 13 Jbeta. TCRdb processed the immunoSEQ multiplex PCR reads anew with MiXCR; each CDR3 protein has one entry. The table lists under 200,000 distinct CDR3 sequences, about 93% of them singletons. The material sequenced was CD4+ T cells from PBMCs. This receptor was obtained from a human donor in good health.

CDR3 sequence reads: CASQGAEGNSPLHF. In DNA, the CDR3 is TGTGCCAGCCAGGGGGCTGAGGGTAATTCACCCCTCCACTTT. The chain is built from TRBV28 and TRBJ1-6, with 8 positions matching TRBD1. Germline values: CDR1 MDHEN, CDR2 SYDVKM. The trim removed 8 bases at V and 6 bases at J, leaving 6 bases unmatched. There are 14 residues in the CDR3.